Listed below are T cell receptor beta chains from one sample, sequenced in a study of identical twins. TCRdb redid the calling of the 5' RACE reads with MiXCR, one entry per CDR3 protein. Of 690,000 or so distinct CDR3 sequences in the sample, around 8.3% were seen once. The same data also contributed to another study, on yellow fever vaccine responses in identical twins.

Sequenced: PBMCs. All receptors derive from a woman younger than 35 in good health. Each CDR3 is given with its conserved first and last residue.

v_gene: TRBV2
CDR3aa: CASNSNPMNTEAFF

v_gene: TRBV20-1
CDR3aa: CSIGFTDTQYF

v_gene: TRBV24-1
CDR3aa: CATSARSLATGELFF

v_gene: TRBV7-9
CDR3aa: CASSPSVGPAGELFF

v_gene: TRBV3-1
CDR3aa: CASSPSGSVTGELFF

v_gene: TRBV24-1
CDR3aa: CATSDRQGASYNEQFF

v_gene: TRBV7-9
CDR3aa: CASTPGGGRSYNEQFF

v_gene: TRBV24-1
CDR3aa: CATGLTGTSTDTQYF

v_gene: TRBV20-1
CDR3aa: CSAILPGEAFF

v_gene: TRBV2
CDR3aa: CASRRDNQPQHF

v_gene: TRBV5-5
CDR3aa: CASSVRTSGNYNEQFF

v_gene: TRBV7-2
CDR3aa: CASSKGQGAFRPQHF

v_gene: TRBV5-6
CDR3aa: CASSLDRGPEAFF

v_gene: TRBV25-1
CDR3aa: CASSETGQGRYEQYF

v_gene: TRBV29-1
CDR3aa: CSVGWGGDSYNEQFF

v_gene: TRBV2
CDR3aa: CAVVVWGGYTF

v_gene: TRBV12-3/TRBV12-4
CDR3aa: CASSRQTGGRTDTQYF

v_gene: TRBV5-4
CDR3aa: CASSPPGTGGFGYTF

v_gene: TRBV5-1
CDR3aa: CASSFDGRQETQYF

v_gene: TRBV4-1
CDR3aa: CASSSLAGVSVSYNEQFF

v_gene: TRBV20-1
CDR3aa: CSAREGRAESQPQHF

v_gene: TRBV6-2/TRBV6-3
CDR3aa: CASGYGKVETQYF

v_gene: TRBV24-1
CDR3aa: CATSDLIDTQYF

v_gene: TRBV10-3
CDR3aa: CAISDPEGVHTEAFF

v_gene: TRBV28
CDR3aa: CASRQITGGLREQYF

v_gene: TRBV2
CDR3aa: CASRALSGTGIGDEQFF

v_gene: TRBV7-9
CDR3aa: CASSPEVGYSPLHF

v_gene: TRBV29-1
CDR3aa: CSVDLMTSYNEQFF

v_gene: TRBV11-2
CDR3aa: CASSSPRTDTDTQYF

v_gene: TRBV20-1
CDR3aa: CSATRPGGRTDTQYF

v_gene: TRBV15
CDR3aa: CATSRPRGSSYNEQFF

v_gene: TRBV6-2/TRBV6-3
CDR3aa: CASNTSGKRRSETQYF

v_gene: TRBV7-8
CDR3aa: CASSLADSPLHF

v_gene: TRBV29-1
CDR3aa: CSVVKDSSDTEAFF

v_gene: TRBV6-1
CDR3aa: CASNNGRENQPQHF

v_gene: TRBV29-1
CDR3aa: CSVVRLAGGETQYF

v_gene: TRBV3-1
CDR3aa: CASRLGRDYGYTF

v_gene: TRBV6-5
CDR3aa: CASSYQADSNQPQHF

v_gene: TRBV6-2/TRBV6-3
CDR3aa: CASSENYEQYF

v_gene: TRBV12-3/TRBV12-4
CDR3aa: CASSLQQGGSPLHF

v_gene: TRBV6-5
CDR3aa: CASSSIRSGLYEQYF

v_gene: TRBV4-3
CDR3aa: CASSHEKGSTDTQYF

v_gene: TRBV28
CDR3aa: CASSSGTSGERTYNEQFF

v_gene: TRBV25-1
CDR3aa: CASSEYRGTSGRARETQYF

v_gene: TRBV7-9
CDR3aa: CASSFLGEGHEKLFF

v_gene: TRBV10-3
CDR3aa: CAIRAGGPYSYEQYF